This T cell receptor (beta chain) is from a study of blood T cells in healthy people across ages. Ranging in age from roughly 6 to 90, the donors were healthy Caucasian individuals from Russia. This clonotype was detected only a few times. Trimming took 5 bases from V and 0 from J; bases not matched to a gene: 10. CDR1 is SGHRS, CDR2 YFSETQ, per germline. The CDR3 extends over 16 amino acids. Then a second PCR, running roughly 7 to 11 cycles, was carried out with a sample-barcoded 5' primer and a J-beta primer mix. A template-switch adaptor containing 12 random nucleotides labeled each cDNA molecule. TCRdb reprocessed the 5' RACE reads via MiXCR and lists one record per CDR3 protein. The table lists about 800,000 distinct CDR3 sequences, roughly 25% of them singletons. These same records also appear under a second study, on T cells of mothers and their children. That work contributes: Healthy Caucasian mothers, three in number, and their six children were the donors. Sequencing revealed no T cell clones that were persistent and microchimeric.

The sequenced sample was blood. The rearrangement joins TRBV5-1 to TRBJ2-5; 7 nucleotides line up with TRBD2. The sequence was obtained from a boy under 18 in good health. The CDR3 bases are TGCGCCAGCAGACGGCTAGCGGATGGGGACCAAGAGACCCAGTACTTC. It codes for CASRRLADGDQETQYF.